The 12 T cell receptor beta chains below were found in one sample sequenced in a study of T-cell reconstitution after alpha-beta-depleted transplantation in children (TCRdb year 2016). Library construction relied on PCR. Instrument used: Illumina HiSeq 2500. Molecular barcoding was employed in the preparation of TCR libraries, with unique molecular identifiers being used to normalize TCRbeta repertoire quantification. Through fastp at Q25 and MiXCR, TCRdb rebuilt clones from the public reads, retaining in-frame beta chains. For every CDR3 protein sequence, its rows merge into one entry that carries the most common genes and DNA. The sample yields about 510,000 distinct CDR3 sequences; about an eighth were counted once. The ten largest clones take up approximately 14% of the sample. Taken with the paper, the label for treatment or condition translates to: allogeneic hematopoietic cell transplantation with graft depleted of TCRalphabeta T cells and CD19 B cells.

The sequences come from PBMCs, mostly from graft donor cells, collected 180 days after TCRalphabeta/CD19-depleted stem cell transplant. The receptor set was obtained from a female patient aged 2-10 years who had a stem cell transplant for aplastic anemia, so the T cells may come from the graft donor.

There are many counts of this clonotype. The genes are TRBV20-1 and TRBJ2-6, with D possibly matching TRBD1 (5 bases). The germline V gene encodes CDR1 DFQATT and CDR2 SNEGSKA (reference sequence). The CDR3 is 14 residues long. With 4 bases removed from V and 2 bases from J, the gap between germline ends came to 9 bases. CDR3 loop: CSAIVQAGANVLTF. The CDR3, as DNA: TGCAGTGCTATTGTACAGGCTGGGGCCAACGTCCTGACTTTC.

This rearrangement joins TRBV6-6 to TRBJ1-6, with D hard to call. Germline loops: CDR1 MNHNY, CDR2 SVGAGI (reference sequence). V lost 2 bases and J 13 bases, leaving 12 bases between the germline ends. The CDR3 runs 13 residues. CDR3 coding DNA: TGTGCCAGCAGTTACCCGACTCCTTTCCCCCTCCACTTT. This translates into CASSYPTPFPLHF.

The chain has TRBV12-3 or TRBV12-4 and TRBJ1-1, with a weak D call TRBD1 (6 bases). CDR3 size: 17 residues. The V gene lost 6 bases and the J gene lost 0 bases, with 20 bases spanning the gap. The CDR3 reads CASSNSSYREMNTEAFF. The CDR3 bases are TGTGCCAGCAGCAATAGCTCCTACAGGGAGATGAACACTGAAGCTTTCTTT.

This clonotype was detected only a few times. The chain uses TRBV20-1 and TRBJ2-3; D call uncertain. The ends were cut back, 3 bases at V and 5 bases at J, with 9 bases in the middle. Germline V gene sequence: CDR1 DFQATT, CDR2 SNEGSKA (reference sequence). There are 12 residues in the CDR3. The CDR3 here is CSASVRVDTQYF. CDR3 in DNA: TGCAGTGCTAGCGTGCGAGTAGATACGCAGTATTTT.

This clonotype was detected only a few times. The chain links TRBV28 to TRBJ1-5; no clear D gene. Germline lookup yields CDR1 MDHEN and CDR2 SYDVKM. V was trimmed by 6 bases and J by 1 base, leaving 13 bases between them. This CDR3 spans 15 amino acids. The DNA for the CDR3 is TGTGCCAGCAGGCCGCAGGCCAAGAGCAATCAGCCCCAGCATTTT. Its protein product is CASRPQAKSNQPQHF.

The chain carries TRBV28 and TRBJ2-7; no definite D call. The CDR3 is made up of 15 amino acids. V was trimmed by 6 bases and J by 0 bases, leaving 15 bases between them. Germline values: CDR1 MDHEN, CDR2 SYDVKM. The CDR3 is CASRPIPSSSYEQYF. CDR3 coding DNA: TGTGCCAGCAGGCCTATTCCTTCAAGCTCCTACGAGCAGTACTTC.

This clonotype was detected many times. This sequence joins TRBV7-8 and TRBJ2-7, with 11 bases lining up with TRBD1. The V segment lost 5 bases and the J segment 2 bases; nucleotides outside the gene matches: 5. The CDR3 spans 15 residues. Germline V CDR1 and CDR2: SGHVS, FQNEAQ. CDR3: CASSHWGQGAYEQYF. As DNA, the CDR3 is TGTGCCAGCAGCCACTGGGGACAGGGGGCCTACGAGCAGTACTTC.

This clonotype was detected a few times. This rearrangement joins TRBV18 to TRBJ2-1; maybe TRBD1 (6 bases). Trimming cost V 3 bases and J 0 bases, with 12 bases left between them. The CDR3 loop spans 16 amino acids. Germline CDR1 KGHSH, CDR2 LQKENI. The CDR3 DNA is TGTGCCAGCTCACCCGCAGGGGCCAGCTCCTACAATGAGCAGTTCTTC. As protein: CASSPAGASSYNEQFF.

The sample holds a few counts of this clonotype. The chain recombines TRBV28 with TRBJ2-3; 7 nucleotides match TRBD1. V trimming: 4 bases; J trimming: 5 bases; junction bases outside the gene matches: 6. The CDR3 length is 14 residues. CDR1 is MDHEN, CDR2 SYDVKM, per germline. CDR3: CASSSGTVVDTQYF. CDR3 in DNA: TGTGCCAGCAGTTCCGGGACAGTAGTAGATACGCAGTATTTT.

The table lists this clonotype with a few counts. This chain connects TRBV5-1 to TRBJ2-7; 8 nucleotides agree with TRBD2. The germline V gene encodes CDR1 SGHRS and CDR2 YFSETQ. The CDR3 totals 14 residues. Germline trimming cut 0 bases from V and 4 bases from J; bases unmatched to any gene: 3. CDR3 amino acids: CASSLASGRYEQYF. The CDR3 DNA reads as TGCGCCAGCAGCTTGGCCAGCGGGAGATACGAGCAGTACTTC.

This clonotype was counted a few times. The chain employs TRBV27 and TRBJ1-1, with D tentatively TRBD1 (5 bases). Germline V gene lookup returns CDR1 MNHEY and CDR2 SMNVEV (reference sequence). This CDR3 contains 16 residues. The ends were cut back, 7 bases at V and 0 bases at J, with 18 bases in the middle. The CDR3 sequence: CASNPQAQNMNTEAFF. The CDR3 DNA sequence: TGTGCCAGCAACCCACAGGCCCAGAATATGAACACTGAAGCTTTCTTT.

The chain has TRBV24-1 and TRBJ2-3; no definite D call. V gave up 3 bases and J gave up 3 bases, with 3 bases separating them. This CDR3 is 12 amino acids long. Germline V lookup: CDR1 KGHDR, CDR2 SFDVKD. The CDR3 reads CATSDPTDTQYF. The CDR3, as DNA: TGTGCCACCAGTGATCCGACAGATACGCAGTATTTT.